Following are 3 T cell receptor beta chains from one sample sequenced in a study of PD-L1 blockade in urothelial cancer. Time point reported: pretreatment peripheral blood. This table comes from immunoSEQ multiplex PCR, and its TCRdb copy is limited to in-frame clones, with some not included. Altogether roughly 16,000 clones are present, 70% to 90% being singletons, with the ten largest covering about an eighth. The starting material was PBMCs, obtained around atezolizumab (anti-PD-L1) treatment. The receptor source for this set is a man in his 70s with urothelial cancer.

The J gene is TRBJ1-5, the V gene TRBV10-3; maybe TRBD1 (5 bases). Germline V gene sequence: CDR1 ENHRY, CDR2 SYGVKD. CDR3 length equals 15 residues. V lost 0 bases and J lost 6, with 12 bases in between. The CDR3 here is CAISESGQGTQPQHF. The CDR3 DNA follows: TGTGCCATCAGTGAGTCTGGTCAGGGAACTCAGCCCCAGCATTTT.

This chain uses TRBV6-1 with TRBJ2-5; D is undetermined. Germline assignment: CDR1 MNHNS and CDR2 SASEGT. CDR3 length: 15 residues. Between the trimmed V and J ends, which lost 6 bases and 5 bases, there was a span of 19 bases. CDR3 sequence reads: CASSGSGSRTETQYF. In DNA form, the CDR3 reads TGTGCCAGCAGCGGATCAGGATCCAGAACGGAGACCCAGTACTTC.

V gene TRBV6-1 combines with J gene TRBJ1-6; 8 nucleotides line up with TRBD1. The CDR3 has 14 residues. Germline V gives CDR1 MNHNS, CDR2 SASEGT. Trimming cost V 1 base and J 9 bases; bases outside gene matches: 2. The CDR3 protein is CASSEEGQASPLHF. The CDR3 region has the DNA TGTGCCAGCAGTGAAGAGGGACAGGCTTCACCCCTCCACTTT.